This entry concerns a single T cell receptor (beta chain). Its antigen is currently not known. Per-base qualities were not stored, and no clone one base away is much larger. The CDR3 regions of human TCRbeta chains were analyzed by immunosequencing. Per the authors' processing: Repertoire TCRs were matched against a reference library of SARS-CoV-2-specific TCRs generated with the MIRA antigen-specificity platform. Breadth meant the fraction of unique TCRs that were SARS-CoV-2-associated, whereas depth meant the fraction of total T cells that were SARS-CoV-2-associated. Using the MIRA data, each spike-specific TCR was mapped to the spike region that the TCR reacts to and placed in a CD4 or CD8 class. Log10-transformed breadth and depth values were compared by one-way ANOVA with Sidak's multiple comparisons tests. Here the immuneACCESS table is served through TCRdb, limited to in-frame sequences with V and J called. Missing clones are a known gap in these copies; in checked studies unresolved V genes cover under half, and the rest lacks a known reason. That table is the source of V, J and clone size, and D and trimming were worked out from the DNA. Present in this sample are roughly 99,000 clones, nearly 90% of which were seen just once. The top ten clonotypes cover about 5% of the sample.

This sample was taken from a study of T cell responses to AZD1222 COVID-19 vaccine (dated by TCRdb to 2020 to 2022). Concerning the study at large: TCR sequencing covered fewer than 250 trial participants: approximately 200 given two doses of AZD1222 and around 26 given two doses of MenACWY control vaccine. Enrollment into the trials was organized by age into subgroups of 18-55, 56-69 and 70-plus years, and those subgroups contained roughly 140, 27 and 60 TCR-sequenced participants, respectively. Results and caveats for the whole study, not just this receptor: Epitopes outside the regions mutated in the B.1.351 and B.1.1.7 variants were reportedly recognized by nearly half of the unique spike-specific TCRs. Because no day 14 peak-response samples were available, repertoires were characterized only after the peak T cell response. The whole spike protein was spanned by vaccine-associated CD4 TCRs, and dominant responses were seen in regions 160-218 and 743-854. After two AZD1222 doses, both the breadth and the depth of spike-specific TCRs were significantly higher than at day 0 and than in MenACWY recipients. The 56-69-year group was small, and its depth increase did not reach significance, likely because of low power. Participants were mostly white British and included more females than males, and it was suggested by the authors that clonal diversity may have been underestimated. Conclusions about previously exposed vaccinees were limited because only six AZD1222 recipients were SARS-CoV-2 seropositive at baseline.

Taken with the paper, the label for time point translates to: about 28 days (+/-7) after the second vaccine dose. AZD1222 recipients with second doses at about 4 weeks or about 12 weeks were pooled, because spike-specific TCR depth and breadth did not differ between schedules. Vaccinee samples were obtained from the UK trials COV001 and COV002, which included a single-blind randomized controlled phase 2/3 trial of AZD1222 (ChAdOx1 nCoV-19) in healthy adults. Trial participant PBMC samples were collected at day 0 and day 28 after the second dose for TCRbeta chain sequencing. Based on the germline V gene, the CDR1 and CDR2 sequences are MNHEY and SVGAGI. The CDR3 has 15 amino acids, counting the end cysteine and phenylalanine. CDR3 DNA is the only sequence kept; it has 45 bases, read in frame from the first base. Trimming removed 4 bases from V and 7 bases from J, leaving 19 bases between the germline ends.

The TCR comes from an adult who received the AZD1222 COVID-19 vaccine. The V and J segments used are TRBV6-5 and TRBJ1-2; TRBD1 might be the D gene, on 5 matching bases. The input for sequencing was peripheral blood, taken 28 days after the second AZD1222 dose. The CDR3 protein: CASSSSATAHAGYTF. The nucleotide sequence reads as follows: TGTGCCAGCAGTTCCTCCGCGACAGCGCATGCTGGCTACACCTTC.